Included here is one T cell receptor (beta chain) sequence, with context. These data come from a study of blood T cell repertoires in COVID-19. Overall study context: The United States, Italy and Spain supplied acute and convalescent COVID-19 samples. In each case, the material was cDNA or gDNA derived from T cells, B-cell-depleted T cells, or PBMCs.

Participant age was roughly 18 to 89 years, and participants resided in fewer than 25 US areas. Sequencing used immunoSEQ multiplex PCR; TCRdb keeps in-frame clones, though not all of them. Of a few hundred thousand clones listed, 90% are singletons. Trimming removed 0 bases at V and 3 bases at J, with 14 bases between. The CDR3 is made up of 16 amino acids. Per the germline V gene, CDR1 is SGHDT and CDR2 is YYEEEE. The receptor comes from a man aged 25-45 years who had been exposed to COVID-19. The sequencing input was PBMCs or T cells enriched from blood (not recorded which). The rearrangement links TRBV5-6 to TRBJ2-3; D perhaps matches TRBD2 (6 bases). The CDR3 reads CASSLDRSGVTDTQYF. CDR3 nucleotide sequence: TGTGCCAGCAGCTTGGATAGATCGGGGGTTACAGATACGCAGTATTTT.